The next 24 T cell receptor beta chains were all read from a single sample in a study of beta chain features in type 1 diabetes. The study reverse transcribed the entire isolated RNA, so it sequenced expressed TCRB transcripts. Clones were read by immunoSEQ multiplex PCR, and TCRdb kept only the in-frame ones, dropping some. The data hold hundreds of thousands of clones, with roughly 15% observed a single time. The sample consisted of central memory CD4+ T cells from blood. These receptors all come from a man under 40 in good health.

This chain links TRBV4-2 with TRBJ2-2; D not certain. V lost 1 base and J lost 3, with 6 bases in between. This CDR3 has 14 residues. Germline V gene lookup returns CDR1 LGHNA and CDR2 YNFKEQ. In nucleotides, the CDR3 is TGTGCCAGCAGCCAAGTGGGTGACACCGGGGAGCTGTTTTTT. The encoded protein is CASSQVGDTGELFF.

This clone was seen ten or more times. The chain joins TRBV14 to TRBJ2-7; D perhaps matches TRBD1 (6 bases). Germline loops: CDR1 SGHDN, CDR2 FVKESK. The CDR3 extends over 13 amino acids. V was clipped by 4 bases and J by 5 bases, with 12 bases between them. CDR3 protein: CASSPRGQHEQYV. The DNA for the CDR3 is TGTGCCAGCAGCCCTAGAGGACAGCACGAGCAGTACGTC.

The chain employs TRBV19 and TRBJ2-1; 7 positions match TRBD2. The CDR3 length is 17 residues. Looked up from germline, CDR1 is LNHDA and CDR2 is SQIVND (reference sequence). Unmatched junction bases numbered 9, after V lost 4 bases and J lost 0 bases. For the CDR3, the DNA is TGTGCCAGTAGTAGAAATAGCGGGCGGTTCTCCTACAATGAGCAGTTCTTC. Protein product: CASSRNSGRFSYNEQFF.

The CDR3 is CASKNERGFSEAFF. CDR3 bases: TGTGCCAGCAAAAACGAAAGGGGTTTCTCTGAAGCTTTCTTT. The V call is TRBV6-1, the J call TRBJ1-1; tentative D call: TRBD1 (5 bases). Trimming shortened V by 7 bases and J by 6 bases, and 18 bases separated the two germline ends. The germline V gene has CDR1 MNHNS and CDR2 SASEGT. This CDR3 is built from 14 residues.

CDR3 amino acids: CAWSAIRGTNQPQHF. The CDR3 DNA is TGTGCCTGGAGTGCGATCAGAGGAACAAATCAGCCCCAGCATTTT. The gene calls are TRBV30 and TRBJ1-5; D gene uncertain. This CDR3 region has 15 residues. Trimming pared 1 base from V and 4 bases from J, leaving 14 bases between. Germline CDR1 and CDR2: GTSNPN and SVGIG (reference sequence).

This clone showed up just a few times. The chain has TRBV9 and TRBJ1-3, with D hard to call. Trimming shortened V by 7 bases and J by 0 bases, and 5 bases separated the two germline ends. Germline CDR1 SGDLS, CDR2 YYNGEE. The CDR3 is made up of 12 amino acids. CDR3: CASGDSGNTIYF. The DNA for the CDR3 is TGTGCCAGCGGGGACTCTGGAAACACCATATATTTT. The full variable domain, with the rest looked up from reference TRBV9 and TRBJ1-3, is DSGVTQTPKHLITATGQRVTLRCSPRSGDLSVYWYQQSLDQGLQFLIQYYNGEERAKGNILERFSAQQFPDLHSELNLSSLELGDSALYFCASGDSGNTIYFGEGSWLTVV.

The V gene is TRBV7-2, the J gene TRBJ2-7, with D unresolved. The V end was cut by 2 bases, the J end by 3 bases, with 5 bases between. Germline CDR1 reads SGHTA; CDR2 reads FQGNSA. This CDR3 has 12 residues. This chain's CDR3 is CASSLTRYEQYF. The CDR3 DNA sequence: TGTGCCAGCAGCTTAACACGCTACGAGCAGTACTTC.

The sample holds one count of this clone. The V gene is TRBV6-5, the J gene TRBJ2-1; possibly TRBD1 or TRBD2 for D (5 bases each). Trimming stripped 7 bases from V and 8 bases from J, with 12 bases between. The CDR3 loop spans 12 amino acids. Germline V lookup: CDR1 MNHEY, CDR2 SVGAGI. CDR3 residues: CASNEWDDEQFF. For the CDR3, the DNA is TGTGCCAGCAACGAGTGGGACGATGAGCAGTTCTTC.

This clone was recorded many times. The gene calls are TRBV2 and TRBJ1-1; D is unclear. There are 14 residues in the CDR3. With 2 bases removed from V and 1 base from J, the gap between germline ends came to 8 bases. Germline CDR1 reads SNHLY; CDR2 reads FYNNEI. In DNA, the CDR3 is TGTGCCAGCAGTGAACTGGTGTCGAACACTGAAGCTTTCTTT. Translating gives CASSELVSNTEAFF.

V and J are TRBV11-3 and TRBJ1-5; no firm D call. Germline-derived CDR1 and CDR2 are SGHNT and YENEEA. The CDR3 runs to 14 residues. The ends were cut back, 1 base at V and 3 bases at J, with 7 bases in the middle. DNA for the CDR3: TGTGCCAGCAGCTTAGGTCACATCAATCAGCCCCAGCATTTT. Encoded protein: CASSLGHINQPQHF.

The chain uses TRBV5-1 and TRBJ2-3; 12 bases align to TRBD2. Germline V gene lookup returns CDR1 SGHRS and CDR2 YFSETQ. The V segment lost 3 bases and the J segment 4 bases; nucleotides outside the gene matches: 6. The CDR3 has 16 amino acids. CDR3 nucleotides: TGCGCCAGCAGCTCCCGACTAGCGGGAGTGGCAGATACGCAGTATTTT. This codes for CASSSRLAGVADTQYF.

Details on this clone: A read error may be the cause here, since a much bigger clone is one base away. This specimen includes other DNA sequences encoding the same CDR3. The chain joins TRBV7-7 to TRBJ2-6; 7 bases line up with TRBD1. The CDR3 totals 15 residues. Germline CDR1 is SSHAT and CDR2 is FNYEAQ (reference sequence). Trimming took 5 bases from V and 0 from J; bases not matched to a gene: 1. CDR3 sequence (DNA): TGTGCCAGCAGCCGACAGGGCTCTGGGGCCAACGTCCTGACTTTC. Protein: CASSRQGSGANVLTF.

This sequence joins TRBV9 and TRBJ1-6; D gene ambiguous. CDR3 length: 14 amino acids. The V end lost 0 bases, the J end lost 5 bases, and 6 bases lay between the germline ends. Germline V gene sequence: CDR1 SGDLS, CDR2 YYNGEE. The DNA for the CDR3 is TGTGCCAGCAGCGTAGTGGCCAATAATTCACCCCTCCACTTT. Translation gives CASSVVANNSPLHF.

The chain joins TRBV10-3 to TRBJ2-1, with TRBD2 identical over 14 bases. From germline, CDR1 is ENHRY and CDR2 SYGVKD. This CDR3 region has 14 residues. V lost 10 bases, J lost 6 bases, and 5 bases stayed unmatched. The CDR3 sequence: CASQGTSGSNEQFF. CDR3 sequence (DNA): TGTGCCAGCCAGGGGACTAGCGGGAGCAATGAGCAGTTCTTC.

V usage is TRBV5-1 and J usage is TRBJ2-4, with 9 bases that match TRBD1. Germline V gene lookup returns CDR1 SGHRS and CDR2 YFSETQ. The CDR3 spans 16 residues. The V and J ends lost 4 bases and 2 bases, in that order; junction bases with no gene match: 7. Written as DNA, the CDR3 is TGCGCCAGCAGCGCGGGACAGGGTGGAACCAAAAACATTCAGTACTTC. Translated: CASSAGQGGTKNIQYF.

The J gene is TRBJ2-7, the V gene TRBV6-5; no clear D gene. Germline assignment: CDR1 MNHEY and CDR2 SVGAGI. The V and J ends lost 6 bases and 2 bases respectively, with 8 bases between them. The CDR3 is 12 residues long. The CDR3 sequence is CASRDVTYEQYF. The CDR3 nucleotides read TGTGCCAGCAGGGACGTAACCTACGAGCAGTACTTC.

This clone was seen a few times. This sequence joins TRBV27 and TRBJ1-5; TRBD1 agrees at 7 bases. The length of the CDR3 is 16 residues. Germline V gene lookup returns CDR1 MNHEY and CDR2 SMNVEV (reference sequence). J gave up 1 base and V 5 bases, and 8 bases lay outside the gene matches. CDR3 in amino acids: CASSPQTGMSNQPQHF. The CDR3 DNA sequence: TGTGCCAGCAGTCCCCAGACAGGGATGAGCAATCAGCCCCAGCATTTT.

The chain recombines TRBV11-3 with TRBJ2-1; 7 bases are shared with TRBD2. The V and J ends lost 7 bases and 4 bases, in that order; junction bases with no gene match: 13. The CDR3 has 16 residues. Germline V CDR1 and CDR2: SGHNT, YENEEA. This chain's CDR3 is CASTREALTKYNEQFF. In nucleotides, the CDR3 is TGTGCCAGCACCCGGGAGGCCTTGACGAAATACAATGAGCAGTTCTTC.

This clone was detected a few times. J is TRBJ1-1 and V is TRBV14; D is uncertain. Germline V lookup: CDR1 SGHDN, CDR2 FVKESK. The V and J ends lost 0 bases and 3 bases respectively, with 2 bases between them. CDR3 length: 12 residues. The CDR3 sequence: CASSQDHTEAFF. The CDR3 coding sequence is TGTGCCAGCAGCCAAGACCACACTGAAGCTTTCTTT.

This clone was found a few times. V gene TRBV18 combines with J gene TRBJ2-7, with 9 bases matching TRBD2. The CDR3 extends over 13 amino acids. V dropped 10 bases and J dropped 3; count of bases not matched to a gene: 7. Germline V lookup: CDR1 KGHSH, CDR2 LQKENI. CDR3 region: CATTASGDYEQYF. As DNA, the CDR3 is TGTGCCACCACAGCTAGCGGGGACTACGAGCAGTACTTC. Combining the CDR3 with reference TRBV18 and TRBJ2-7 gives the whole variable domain NAGVMQNPRHLVRRRGQEARLRCSPMKGHSHVYWYRQLPEEGLKFMVYLQKENIIDESGMPKERFSAEFPKEGPSILRIQQVVRGDSAAYFCATTASGDYEQYFGPGTRLTVT.

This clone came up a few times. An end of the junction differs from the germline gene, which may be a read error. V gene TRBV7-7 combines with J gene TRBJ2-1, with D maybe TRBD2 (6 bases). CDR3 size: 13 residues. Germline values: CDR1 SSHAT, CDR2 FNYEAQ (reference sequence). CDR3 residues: CASSLDGGREMFF. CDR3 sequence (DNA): TGTGCTAGCAGCTTAGACGGGGGACGAGAGATGTTCTTC. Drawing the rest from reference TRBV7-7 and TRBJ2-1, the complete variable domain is GAGVSQSPRYKVTKRGQDVTLRCDPISSHATLYWYQQALGQGPEFLTYFNYEAQPDKSGLPSDRFSAERPEGSISTLTIQRTEQRDSAMYRCASSLDGGREMFFGPGTRLTVL.

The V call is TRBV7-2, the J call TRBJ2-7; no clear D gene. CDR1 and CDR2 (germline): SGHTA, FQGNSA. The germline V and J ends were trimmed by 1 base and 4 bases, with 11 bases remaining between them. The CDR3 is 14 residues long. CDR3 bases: TGTGCCAGCAGCTTAGTCAAGGGCATTTACGAGCAGTACTTC. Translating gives CASSLVKGIYEQYF.

The CDR3 sequence is CASSGQGVTGELFF. CDR3 DNA sequence: TGTGCCAGCAGCGGACAGGGAGTCACCGGGGAGCTGTTTTTT. V is TRBV28 and J is TRBJ2-2, with TRBD1 matching over 8 bases. With V trimmed by 6 bases and J by 4 bases, 4 bases remained unmatched. The CDR3 runs 14 residues. Germline V gene data show CDR1 as MDHEN and CDR2 as SYDVKM.

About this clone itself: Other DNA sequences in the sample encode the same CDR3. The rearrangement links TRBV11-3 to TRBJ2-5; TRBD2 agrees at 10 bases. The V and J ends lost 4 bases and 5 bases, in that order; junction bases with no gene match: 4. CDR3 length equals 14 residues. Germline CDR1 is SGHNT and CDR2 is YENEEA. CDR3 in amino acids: CASSSGLARETQYF. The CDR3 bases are TGTGCCAGCAGCTCGGGACTAGCGCGCGAGACCCAGTACTTC.